The source of this TCR beta chain is a study of blood T cell repertoires in COVID-19. The data were produced by immunoSEQ multiplex PCR, yet TCRdb's version contains in-frame clones alone and is incomplete. The table includes 200,000 to 250,000 clones, around 90% detected once. From germline, CDR1 is SEHNR and CDR2 FQNEAQ (reference sequence). V was clipped by 1 base and J by 5 bases; unmatched bases: 10. The CDR3 covers 17 residues. The rearrangement uses TRBV7-9 and TRBJ1-5; 8 bases line up with TRBD1. Sequencing input: peripheral blood. The receptor's source is a man aged 30-40 years with COVID-19, enrolled during active disease. For the CDR3, the DNA is TGTGCCAGCAGCTTAGGAGGTGGCAGGGGGCCCTATCAGCCCCAGCATTTT. Protein sequence: CASSLGGGRGPYQPQHF.